This entry features one TCR beta chain sequence. TCRdb's table, derived via immunoSEQ multiplex PCR, lists solely in-frame clones and lacks some. This table holds 250,000 to 300,000 clones, just over 85% found once. The V gene lost 5 bases and the J gene lost 1 base, with 18 bases spanning the gap. The germline CDR1 and CDR2 sequences are SGHVS and FNYEAQ. CDR3 length equals 16 residues. The sample comes from a study of blood T cell repertoires in COVID-19. On the study more broadly: Acute and convalescent COVID-19 specimens originated in the United States, Italy and Spain.

Sequenced material: peripheral blood. V and J are TRBV7-6 and TRBJ2-7, with D maybe TRBD2 (5 bases). This TCR derives from a young woman with active or convalescent COVID-19. The CDR3 coding sequence is TGTGCCAGCAGCCCCCGTTGGGGAGAGAATTCCTACGAGCAGTACTTC. Translation gives CASSPRWGENSYEQYF.